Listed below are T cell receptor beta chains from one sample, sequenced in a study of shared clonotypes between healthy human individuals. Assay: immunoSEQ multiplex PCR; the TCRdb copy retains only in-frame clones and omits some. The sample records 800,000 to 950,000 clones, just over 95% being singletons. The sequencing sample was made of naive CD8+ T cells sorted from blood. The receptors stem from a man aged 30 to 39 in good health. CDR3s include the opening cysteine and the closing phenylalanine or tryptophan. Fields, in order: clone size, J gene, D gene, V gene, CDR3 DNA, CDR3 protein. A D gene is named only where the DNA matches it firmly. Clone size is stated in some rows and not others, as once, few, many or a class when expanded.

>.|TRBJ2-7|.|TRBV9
TGTGCCAGCAGCGTAGAAGGCATTGGAGAGCAGTACTTC
CASSVEGIGEQYF
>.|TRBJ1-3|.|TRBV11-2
TGTGCCAGCAGGGCGTTCAACTCTGGAAACACCATATATTTT
CASRAFNSGNTIYF
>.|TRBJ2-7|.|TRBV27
TGTGCCAGCAGTAAGGGGGGAGGCCCGTACGAGCAGTACTTC
CASSKGGGPYEQYF
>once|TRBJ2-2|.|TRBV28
TGTGCCAGCAGCCCGACAGTTTACACCGGGGAGCTGTTTTTT
CASSPTVYTGELFF
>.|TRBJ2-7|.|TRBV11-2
TGTGCCAGCAGCTCCCCACCGGGACATTCGGGTACCTACGAGCAGTACTTC
CASSSPPGHSGTYEQYF
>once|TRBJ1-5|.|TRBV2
TGTGCCAGCAGTGAAGGGAGTCACAGCAATCAGCCCCAGCATTTT
CASSEGSHSNQPQHF
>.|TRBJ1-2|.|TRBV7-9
TGTGCCAGCAGCTCCGGGGTGATTTATGGCTACACCTTC
CASSSGVIYGYTF
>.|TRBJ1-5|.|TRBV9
TGTGCCAGCAACGGTGGGGGGAGCAATCAGCCCCAGCATTTT
CASNGGGSNQPQHF
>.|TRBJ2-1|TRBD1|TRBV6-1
TGTGCCAGCAGTGAATTTCAGGGGGCCTACAATGAGCAGTTCTTC
CASSEFQGAYNEQFF
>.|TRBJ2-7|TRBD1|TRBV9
TGTGCCAGCAGCGGGACAGGCGCATACTCCTACGAGCAGTACTTC
CASSGTGAYSYEQYF
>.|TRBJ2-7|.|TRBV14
TGTGCCAGCAGCCAATTCGCCTACGAGCAGTACTTC
CASSQFAYEQYF
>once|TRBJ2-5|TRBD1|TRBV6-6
TGTGCCAGCAGTACGGGGACAGGGGCGGAGACCCAGTACTTC
CASSTGTGAETQYF
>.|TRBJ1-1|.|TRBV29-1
TGCAGCTCCTCCATGCAGGGACAGAACACTGAAGCTTTCTTT
CSSSMQGQNTEAFF
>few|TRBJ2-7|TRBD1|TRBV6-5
TGTGCCAGCAGCTCCGACAGGGGCCCCGACGAGCAGTACTTC
CASSSDRGPDEQYF
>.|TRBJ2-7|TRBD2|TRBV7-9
TGTGCCAGCAGCCCCTGGGAGGGCCTCGAGCAGTACTTC
CASSPWEGLEQYF
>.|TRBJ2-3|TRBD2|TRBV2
TGTGCCAGCAACCTCAGGGGGACTAGCGGGACGGGCCCAGATACGCAGTATTTT
CASNLRGTSGTGPDTQYF
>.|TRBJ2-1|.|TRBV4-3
TGCGCCAGCAGCCAGGATAATCCCGCGACATTTGGCATCCATGAGCAGTTCTTC
CASSQDNPATFGIHEQFF
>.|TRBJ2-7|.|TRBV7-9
TGTGCCAGCAGCTCTCCCGACGAGCAGTACTTC
CASSSPDEQYF
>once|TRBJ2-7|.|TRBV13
TGTGCCAGCAGCCCAATGAGCTCCTACGAGCAGTACTTC
CASSPMSSYEQYF
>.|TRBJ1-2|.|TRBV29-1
TGCAGCGTTGGAACCGGGGATGATGGCTACACCTTC
CSVGTGDDGYTF
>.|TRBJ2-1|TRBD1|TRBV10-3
TGTGCCATCAGTGAGACCGGGCAGGGGGCGATCAATGAGCAGTTCTTC
CAISETGQGAINEQFF
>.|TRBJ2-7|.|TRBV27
TGTGCCAGCAGTTTCGGAGGGTTTCCCTACGAGCAGTACTTC
CASSFGGFPYEQYF
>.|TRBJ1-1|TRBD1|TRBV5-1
TGCGCCAGCAGCGTACAGGGGACAACTGAAGCTTTCTTT
CASSVQGTTEAFF
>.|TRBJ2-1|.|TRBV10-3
TGTGCCATCAGTGAGTCTTCTGGCGTGATACCCAACCTCAATGAGCAGTTCTTC
CAISESSGVIPNLNEQFF
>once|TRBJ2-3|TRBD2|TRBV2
TGTGCCAGCAGACCTAGCGGGACACTTACGCAGTATTTT
CASRPSGTLTQYF
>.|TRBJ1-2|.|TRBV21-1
TGTGCCAGCAGCAAAGAGTGCGACAGCTATGGCTACACCTTC
CASSKECDSYGYTF
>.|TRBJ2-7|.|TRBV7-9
TGTGCCAGCAGCCCAAGGACTGTGGGGCCCTACGAGCAGTACTTC
CASSPRTVGPYEQYF
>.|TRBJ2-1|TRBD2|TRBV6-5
TGTGCCAGCAGGGGCACTAGCGGAAACAATGAGCAGTTCTTC
CASRGTSGNNEQFF
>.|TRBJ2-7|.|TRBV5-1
TGCGCCAGCAGCTTTCACAGCTCCTACGAGCAGTACTTC
CASSFHSSYEQYF